This T cell receptor (beta chain) emerged from a study of cytomegalovirus exposure and HLA in healthy donors. Study overall: There were fewer than 130 million unique TCR beta sequences, drawn from about 179 million T cells, in an earlier analysis.

Regarding donors, all were healthy bone marrow donors. A remark on this clone: The antigen remains unidentified.

This PCR relied on a set of 60 Vbeta primers and 13 Jbeta primers. Profiled with immunoSEQ multiplex PCR; TCRdb holds only in-frame clones, not every one. The profile shows 120,000 or so clones, over 75% of them singletons. Study-level points and caveats: Many donors shared some public TCRs, even though most TCR sequences were rare. Sequences of the TCR beta chain were said to predict the HLA-A and HLA-B alleles of most subjects accurately.

The CDR3 loop spans 14 amino acids. CDR1 is ENHRY and CDR2 is SYGVKD in the germline V gene. The ends lost 4 bases at V and 3 bases at J; junction bases unmatched: 2. The V call is TRBV10-3, the J call TRBJ2-1; 8 bases match TRBD2. Sample: PBMCs. This clonotype was sampled from a woman in her late teens or twenties in good health and CMV-seronegative. Here the CDR3 reads CAISVSGGYNEQFF. In nucleotides, the CDR3 is TGTGCCATCAGTGTCAGCGGGGGCTACAATGAGCAGTTCTTC.